These T cell receptor beta chains were read from a single sample in a study of patients and donors after allogeneic stem cell transplantation. TCRdb re-analysed the RT-PCR reads in MiXCR, keeping a single row per CDR3 protein. The sample lists around 23,000 distinct CDR3 sequences, roughly 30% seen once, with approximately 50% in the top ten. The sample consisted of blood, either unsorted or a sorted T cell fraction (not recorded which). These receptors originate from a human donor who was either an allogeneic HSCT recipient or a stem cell or donor lymphocyte infusion donor (not recorded which). It is not recorded whose cells these are; they may come from a transplant donor. The conserved cysteine and the conserved F or W are not part of the CDR3 here. A D gene is named only where the DNA matches it firmly. The size of a clone is reported for some rows only, either as once, few or many, or as a class for expanded clones.

d_gene: .; j_gene: TRBJ2-6; v_gene: TRBV5-1; abundance: .; CDR3aa: ASSLISRTSGANVLT
d_gene: .; j_gene: TRBJ2-3; v_gene: TRBV5-6; abundance: .; CDR3aa: ASSLQGPDTQY
d_gene: .; j_gene: TRBJ1-1; v_gene: TRBV29-1; abundance: .; CDR3aa: SVEQSTEAF
d_gene: .; j_gene: TRBJ1-5; v_gene: TRBV5-1; abundance: few; CDR3aa: ASSYLGGSNQPQH
d_gene: .; j_gene: TRBJ1-4; v_gene: TRBV15; abundance: .; CDR3aa: ATSRVTGSNEKLF
d_gene: .; j_gene: TRBJ1-1; v_gene: TRBV20-1; abundance: few; CDR3aa: SVLPGPFEAF
d_gene: .; j_gene: TRBJ1-3; v_gene: TRBV11-2; abundance: .; CDR3aa: ASSLPGRAGNTIY
d_gene: .; j_gene: TRBJ1-6; v_gene: TRBV6-5; abundance: few; CDR3aa: ASSTGVSPLH
d_gene: TRBD1; j_gene: TRBJ1-5; v_gene: TRBV10-3; abundance: few; CDR3aa: AISESGQGGQPQH
d_gene: .; j_gene: TRBJ1-4; v_gene: TRBV7-6; abundance: many; CDR3aa: ASSLRGPNEKLF
d_gene: .; j_gene: TRBJ2-2; v_gene: TRBV7-9; abundance: .; CDR3aa: ASSHYTGELF
d_gene: .; j_gene: TRBJ2-3; v_gene: TRBV12-3/TRBV12-4; abundance: few; CDR3aa: ASSSFSYSTDTQY
d_gene: .; j_gene: TRBJ1-4; v_gene: TRBV27; abundance: .; CDR3aa: ASSPISELNGEKLF
d_gene: TRBD2; j_gene: TRBJ2-5; v_gene: TRBV12-3/TRBV12-4; abundance: few; CDR3aa: ASSLTSGETQY
d_gene: TRBD1; j_gene: TRBJ1-6; v_gene: TRBV9; abundance: once; CDR3aa: ASSVGPTGYNSPLH
d_gene: .; j_gene: TRBJ2-1; v_gene: TRBV6-5; abundance: .; CDR3aa: ASSYDLGNEQF
d_gene: .; j_gene: TRBJ1-2; v_gene: TRBV20-1; abundance: .; CDR3aa: SALGTLGGVYGYT
d_gene: .; j_gene: TRBJ1-6; v_gene: TRBV12-3/TRBV12-4; abundance: many; CDR3aa: ASSDRWWNSPLH
d_gene: .; j_gene: TRBJ1-1; v_gene: TRBV12-3/TRBV12-4; abundance: few; CDR3aa: ASSSPTNTEAF
d_gene: TRBD2; j_gene: TRBJ2-1; v_gene: TRBV28; abundance: .; CDR3aa: ASTSGGADEQF
d_gene: .; j_gene: TRBJ1-2; v_gene: TRBV30; abundance: few; CDR3aa: AWSVTAYGYT
d_gene: .; j_gene: TRBJ1-1; v_gene: TRBV6-6; abundance: many; CDR3aa: ASSFGRNTEAF
d_gene: .; j_gene: TRBJ1-2; v_gene: TRBV20-1; abundance: .; CDR3aa: SASLNPAYGYT
d_gene: .; j_gene: TRBJ1-3; v_gene: TRBV7-2; abundance: few; CDR3aa: ASSSREMFLSGNTIY
d_gene: .; j_gene: TRBJ1-4; v_gene: TRBV28; abundance: few; CDR3aa: ASRGKANEKLF
d_gene: .; j_gene: TRBJ1-2; v_gene: TRBV7-2; abundance: .; CDR3aa: ASSSRTETNYGYT
d_gene: .; j_gene: TRBJ1-6; v_gene: TRBV5-8; abundance: .; CDR3aa: ASSLKFRERSSPLH
d_gene: TRBD1; j_gene: TRBJ1-4; v_gene: TRBV10-3; abundance: .; CDR3aa: AISSHDRANYEKLF
d_gene: .; j_gene: TRBJ1-1; v_gene: TRBV20-1; abundance: .; CDR3aa: SGGAPLNTEAF
d_gene: .; j_gene: TRBJ2-1; v_gene: TRBV10-3; abundance: few; CDR3aa: AISGGFDEQF
d_gene: .; j_gene: TRBJ1-6; v_gene: TRBV7-9; abundance: .; CDR3aa: ASSLENSPLH
d_gene: TRBD2; j_gene: TRBJ2-3; v_gene: TRBV9; abundance: .; CDR3aa: ASSVVASGGSSTDTQY
d_gene: .; j_gene: TRBJ1-5; v_gene: TRBV5-6; abundance: medium-sized; CDR3aa: ASSLAGLSNQPQH
d_gene: .; j_gene: TRBJ1-2; v_gene: TRBV12-3/TRBV12-4; abundance: many; CDR3aa: ASSSEGGYYGYT